The 22 T cell receptor beta chains in this list originate from one sample, sequenced in a study of CD8 T cells in ankylosing spondylitis. In TCRdb, the 5' RACE reads were re-called with MiXCR into one record per CDR3 protein. The table shows 150,000 to 250,000 distinct CDR3 sequences, with roughly 13% occurring only once. Source material: blood, either unsorted or a sorted T cell fraction (not recorded which). Source of these receptors: a male donor with ankylosing spondylitis or in good health (not recorded which).

The chain is built from TRBV12-3 or TRBV12-4 and TRBJ1-1; a possible D gene is TRBD1 (6 bases). The CDR3 spans 14 residues. The ends were cut back, 7 bases at V and 2 bases at J, with 14 bases in the middle. The CDR3 nucleotides are TGTGCCAGCACCATGGGGGGCGATAACACTGAAGCTTTCTTT. Its translation: CASTMGGDNTEAFF.

CDR3 nucleotides: TGTGCTAGTGGTCCATTTACAGATACGCAGTATTTT. Residues: CASGPFTDTQYF. This rearrangement joins TRBV12-5 to TRBJ2-3; D is ambiguous. This CDR3 is built from 12 residues. The germline gives CDR1 LGHNT, CDR2 FRNRAP. V was cut by 5 bases and J by 3 bases, with 6 bases left in between. Supplemented by reference TRBV12-5 and TRBJ2-3, the full variable domain reads DARVTQTPRHKVTEMGQEVTMRCQPILGHNTVFWYRQTMMQGLELLAYFRNRAPLDDSGMPKDRFSAEMPDATLATLKIQPSEPRDSAVYFCASGPFTDTQYFGPGTRLTVL.

This clonotype was detected a few times. The V call is TRBV2, the J call TRBJ1-5, with D possibly being TRBD1 (6 bases). Trimming removed 0 bases from V and 5 bases from J, with 14 bases in between. CDR1 and CDR2 from the germline V gene are SNHLY and FYNNEI. The CDR3 contains 16 residues. The CDR3 spells CASSEALGEGDQPQHF. The CDR3 nucleotides read TGTGCCAGCAGTGAAGCGCTTGGGGAGGGGGATCAGCCCCAGCATTTT.

The chain carries TRBV5-1 and TRBJ1-2; 7 positions match TRBD1. The CDR3 is 15 residues long. J gave up 2 bases and V 5 bases, and 9 bases lay outside the gene matches. In germline, CDR1 is SGHRS, CDR2 YFSETQ. The CDR3 nucleotides read TGCGCCAGCAGACAGGGGAACGCGGCAAACTATGGCTACACCTTC. Protein: CASRQGNAANYGYTF.

Only a few counts were recorded for this clonotype. This chain joins TRBV5-5 and TRBJ1-1; D gene ambiguous. Between the trimmed V and J ends, which lost 4 bases and 6 bases, there was a span of 16 bases. Germline V lookup: CDR1 SGHKS, CDR2 YYEKEE (reference sequence). The CDR3 extends over 14 amino acids. The CDR3: CASSLPTTMAEAFF. The CDR3 DNA is TGTGCCAGCAGCCTACCGACAACTATGGCTGAAGCTTTCTTT.

In its sample, this clonotype was seen a few times. The V call is TRBV30, the J call TRBJ2-5; D is undetermined. The CDR3 has 13 residues. CDR1 and CDR2 from the germline V gene are GTSNPN and SVGIG (reference sequence). Trimming removed 2 bases at V and 5 bases at J, with 12 bases between. The CDR3 reads CAWSSTAWETQYF. The CDR3 coding sequence is TGTGCCTGGAGTTCGACTGCTTGGGAGACCCAGTACTTC.

In its sample, this clonotype was seen a few times. The chain joins TRBV5-1 to TRBJ2-3; 11 bases fit TRBD2. Germline lookup yields CDR1 SGHRS and CDR2 YFSETQ. The CDR3 runs to 18 residues. V shed 2 bases, J shed 0 bases, and the junction held 8 bases outside the gene matches. CDR3: CASSFMGTSGFSTDTQYF. The CDR3 nucleotides are TGCGCCAGCAGCTTTATGGGGACTAGCGGCTTTAGCACAGATACGCAGTATTTT.

A few counts support this clonotype. The V gene is TRBV4-1, the J gene TRBJ1-5; D remains unclear. CDR1 and CDR2 (germline): MGHRA, YSYEKL. V was clipped by 1 base and J by 1 base, with 8 bases between them. The CDR3 loop spans 15 amino acids. The CDR3 loop reads CASSQAMGSNQPQHF. DNA of the CDR3: TGCGCCAGCAGCCAAGCGATGGGAAGCAATCAGCCCCAGCATTTT.

The V gene is TRBV14, the J gene TRBJ1-1; 9 bases agree with TRBD1. The CDR3 contains 15 residues. Germline CDR1 SGHDN, CDR2 FVKESK. After removal of 4 bases from V and 2 bases from J, the junction contained 5 bases not matched to a gene. CDR3 amino acids: CASSRPGQGNTEAFF. CDR3 DNA sequence: TGTGCCAGCAGCCGACCGGGACAGGGAAACACTGAAGCTTTCTTT. Using reference TRBV14 and TRBJ1-1 for the parts outside the CDR3, the full variable domain is EAGVTQFPSHSVIEKGQTVTLRCDPISGHDNLYWYRRVMGKEIKFLLHFVKESKQDESGMPNNRFLAERTGGTYSTLKVQPAELEDSGVYFCASSRPGQGNTEAFFGQGTRLTVV.

This clonotype was picked up many times. The chain links TRBV27 to TRBJ2-2; tentative D call: TRBD2 (5 bases). The CDR3 consists of 16 residues. Trimming removed 5 bases from V and 4 bases from J, with 17 bases in between. CDR1 is MNHEY and CDR2 is SMNVEV in the germline V gene (reference sequence). CDR3 amino acids: CASSPLAGVPTGELFF. DNA of the CDR3: TGTGCCAGCAGTCCCCTGGCGGGCGTACCCACCGGGGAGCTGTTTTTT.

This clonotype came up a few times. The rearrangement joins TRBV20-1 to TRBJ2-7; TRBD1 matches 10 bases. The CDR3 is 14 residues long. Germline V gene lookup returns CDR1 DFQATT and CDR2 SNEGSKA (reference sequence). V trimming: 5 bases; J trimming: 4 bases; junction bases outside the gene matches: 8. As DNA, the CDR3 is TGCAGTGCTCCTGGGGGACAGGGGAAGTACGAGCAGTACTTC. Amino acids: CSAPGGQGKYEQYF.

Only a few counts were recorded for this clonotype. The chain couples TRBV2 to TRBJ2-3; 10 bases match TRBD2. This CDR3 is 15 amino acids long. Germline V CDR1 and CDR2: SNHLY, FYNNEI. The junction had 9 bases not matched to a gene; V was cut back by 8 bases and J by 4 bases. The CDR3 spells CASGGSGRAPDTQYF. DNA for the CDR3: TGTGCCAGCGGGGGAAGCGGGAGGGCCCCAGATACGCAGTATTTT.

The chain uses TRBV19 and TRBJ1-5; D may be TRBD1 (5 bases). Deletions cut 3 bases from V and 9 bases from J, with 9 bases between. CDR3 length: 12 residues. Germline CDR1 is LNHDA and CDR2 is SQIVND (reference sequence). The CDR3 DNA reads TGTGCCAGTAGTATCGGGGCCCGGCCCCAGCATTTT. Translated, it gives CASSIGARPQHF.

The table lists this clonotype with a few counts. The chain carries TRBV12-3 or TRBV12-4 and TRBJ2-7; 9 positions match TRBD1. The V segment lost 3 bases and the J segment 6 bases; nucleotides outside the gene matches: 6. This CDR3 contains 14 residues. The CDR3 region has the DNA TGTGCCAGCAGTTTTGGGACAGGGTTCGTCGAGCAGTACTTC. Protein product: CASSFGTGFVEQYF.

The chain uses TRBV15 and TRBJ1-5; no clear D. This CDR3 is built from 14 residues. Germline CDR1 LNHNV, CDR2 YYDKDF (reference sequence). V was trimmed by 7 bases and J by 0 bases, leaving 10 bases between them. DNA of the CDR3: TGTGCCACCACCCCGATACCTAGCAATCAGCCCCAGCATTTT. This gives the protein CATTPIPSNQPQHF. The full variable domain, rest sourced from reference TRBV15 and TRBJ1-5, is DAMVIQNPRYQVTQFGKPVTLSCSQTLNHNVMYWYQQKSSQAPKLLFHYYDKDFNNEADTPDNFQSRRPNTSFCFLDIRSPGLGDTAMYLCATTPIPSNQPQHFGDGTRLSIL.

The rearrangement uses TRBV7-8 and TRBJ2-7; TRBD2 aligns across 10 bases. Losses at the gene ends were 3 bases for V and 1 base for J; bases not matched to a gene: 6. The V gene's germline CDR1 is SGHVS and CDR2 FQNEAQ. The CDR3 spans 16 residues. The CDR3, as DNA: TGTGCCAGCAGCTTCCCCCTAGCGGGAGTATCCTACGAGCAGTACTTC. Its translation: CASSFPLAGVSYEQYF.

V usage is TRBV29-1 and J usage is TRBJ1-5; D ambiguous. CDR3 length: 13 amino acids. Per germline, CDR1 SQVTM and CDR2 ANQGSEA. The V end was cut by 5 bases, the J end by 5 bases, with 13 bases between. CDR3 protein: CSVLTGDDQPQHF. CDR3 coding DNA: TGCAGCGTTCTGACCGGTGATGATCAGCCCCAGCATTTT.

In its sample, this clonotype is medium-sized. A read error may account for a junction end that differs from germline. This CDR3 is CSARGSREYNEQFF. CDR3 bases: TGCAGTGCAAGAGGTTCCAGGGAATACAATGAGCAGTTCTTC. The chain uses TRBV20-1 and TRBJ2-1, with D possibly being TRBD1 (5 bases). Per germline, CDR1 DFQATT and CDR2 SNEGSKA (reference sequence). CDR3 length: 14 residues.

This clonotype was detected only a few times. J is TRBJ2-2 and V is TRBV20-1, with D hard to call. CDR3 length: 13 amino acids. The V and J ends lost 1 base and 6 bases respectively, with 9 bases between them. The germline V gene has CDR1 DFQATT and CDR2 SNEGSKA (reference sequence). CDR3 sequence reads: CSARGYSAGELFF. DNA of the CDR3: TGCAGTGCTAGAGGGTATTCGGCCGGGGAGCTGTTTTTT.

This clonotype has at least ten counts. The genes are TRBV29-1 and TRBJ2-1; D possibly matches TRBD1 or TRBD2 (6 bases each). The germline V and J ends were trimmed by 7 bases and 10 bases, with 23 bases remaining between them. Germline V CDR1 and CDR2: SQVTM, ANQGSEA. The CDR3 runs 14 residues. CDR3 region: CSAHAGQGLGEQFF. CDR3 nucleotides: TGCAGCGCCCATGCGGGGCAGGGGTTGGGGGAGCAGTTCTTC.

The genes are TRBV7-9 and TRBJ2-1; D gene unclear. The V end lost 4 bases, the J end lost 4 bases, and 17 bases lay between the germline ends. The germline V gene has CDR1 SEHNR and CDR2 FQNEAQ (reference sequence). The CDR3 contains 16 residues. Here the CDR3 reads CASSSPQDTAYNEQFF. CDR3 sequence (DNA): TGTGCCAGCAGCTCTCCCCAAGACACGGCTTACAATGAGCAGTTCTTC.

This clonotype has a handful of counts. V is TRBV24-1 and J is TRBJ2-3; D is unclear. CDR1 is KGHDR, CDR2 SFDVKD, per germline. The CDR3 spans 13 residues. V lost 5 bases and J lost 6, with 11 bases in between. The CDR3 sequence: CATSAHSMDTQYF. CDR3 bases: TGTGCCACCAGTGCCCATTCAATGGATACGCAGTATTTT.